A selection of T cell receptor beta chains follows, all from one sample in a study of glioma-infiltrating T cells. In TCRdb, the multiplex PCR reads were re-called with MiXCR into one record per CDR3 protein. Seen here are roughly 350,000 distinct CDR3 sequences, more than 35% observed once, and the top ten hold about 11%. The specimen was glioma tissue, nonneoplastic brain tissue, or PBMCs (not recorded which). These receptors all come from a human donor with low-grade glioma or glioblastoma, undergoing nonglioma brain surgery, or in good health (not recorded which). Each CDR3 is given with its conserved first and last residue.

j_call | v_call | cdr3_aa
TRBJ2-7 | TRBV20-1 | CIADRDSAYEQYF
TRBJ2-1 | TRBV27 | CASSLTNRGRDNEQFF
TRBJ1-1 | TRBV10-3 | CAIRTNRGPEAFF
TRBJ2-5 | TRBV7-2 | CASSQQQGHRQETQYF
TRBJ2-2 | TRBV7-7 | CASSPHSTGELFF
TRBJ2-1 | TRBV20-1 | CSARDRAFSGEQSF
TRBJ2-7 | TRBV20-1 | CSARDEHSYEQYF
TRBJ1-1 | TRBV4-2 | CASSSGQGAKAFF
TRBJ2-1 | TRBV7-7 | CASSYDRGGINEQFF
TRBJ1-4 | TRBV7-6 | CASSSVRDSLEKLFF
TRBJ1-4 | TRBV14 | CASSQGTTWNEKLFF
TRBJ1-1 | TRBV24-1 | CATSDSGNTEAFF
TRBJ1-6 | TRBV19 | CASSPRGFNSPLHF
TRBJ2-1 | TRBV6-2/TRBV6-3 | CASSKILGLADQQFF
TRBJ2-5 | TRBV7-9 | CASSPTRAGHQETQYF
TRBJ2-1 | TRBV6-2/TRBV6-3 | CASSVVGAFLNYNEQFF
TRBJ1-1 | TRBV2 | CANGSGPYEAFF
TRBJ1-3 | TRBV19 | CASSSVLSGNTIYF
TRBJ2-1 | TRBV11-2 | CASSLRSLHLYSEQFF
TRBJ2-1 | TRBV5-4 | CASSPPSGRGYGEQFF
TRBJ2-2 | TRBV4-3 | CASRLWTLRQGGGELFF
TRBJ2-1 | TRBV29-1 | CSVEWARGIYEQFF
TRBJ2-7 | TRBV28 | CASSSGGGGYEQYF
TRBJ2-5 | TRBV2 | CASNSRLAAETQYF
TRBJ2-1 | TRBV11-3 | CASSPRTRNNEQFF
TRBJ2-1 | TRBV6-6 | CASSYSARDRDNEQFF
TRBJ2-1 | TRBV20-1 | CSARDVSGRYEQFF
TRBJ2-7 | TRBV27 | CASSFGKTYEQYF
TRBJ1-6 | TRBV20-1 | CSASPQPVSPLHF
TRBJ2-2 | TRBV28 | CASSLVWTNTGELFF
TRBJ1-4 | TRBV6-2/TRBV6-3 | CASSYAAGAEKLFF
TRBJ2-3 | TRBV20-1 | CSANTATGPDTQYF
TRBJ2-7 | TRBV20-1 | CSARDGLEQYF
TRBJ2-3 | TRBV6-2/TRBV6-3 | CASSYRIGGWWTSGTDTQYF
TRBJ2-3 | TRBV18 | CASSPTFPSTDTQYF
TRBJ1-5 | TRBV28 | CASRPQGQPQHF
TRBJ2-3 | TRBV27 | CVSSWADTDTQYF
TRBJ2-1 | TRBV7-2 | CASGGGHSYNEQFF
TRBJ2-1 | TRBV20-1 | CSARLASPISNEQFF
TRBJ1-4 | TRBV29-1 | CSVGRLNEKLFF
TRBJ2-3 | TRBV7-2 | CASSPRARGASTDTQYF
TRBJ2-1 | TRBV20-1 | CSARDSHNEQFF
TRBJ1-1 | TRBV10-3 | CAISESQGKGNTEAFF
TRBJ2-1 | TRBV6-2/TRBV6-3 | CASMTTRRQGSNEQFF
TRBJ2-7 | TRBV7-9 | CASSYVHEQYF
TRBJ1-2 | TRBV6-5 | CASSYSKAGGSTEQFFGPGTGYTF
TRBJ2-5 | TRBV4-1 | CASSQGPRTGWGVQTQYF
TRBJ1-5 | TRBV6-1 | CASNSGNSNQPQHF
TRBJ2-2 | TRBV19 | CASSQVGDNTGELFF
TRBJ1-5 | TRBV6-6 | CASSYPGRGINQPQHF
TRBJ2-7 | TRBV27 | CASSLDRSREQYF